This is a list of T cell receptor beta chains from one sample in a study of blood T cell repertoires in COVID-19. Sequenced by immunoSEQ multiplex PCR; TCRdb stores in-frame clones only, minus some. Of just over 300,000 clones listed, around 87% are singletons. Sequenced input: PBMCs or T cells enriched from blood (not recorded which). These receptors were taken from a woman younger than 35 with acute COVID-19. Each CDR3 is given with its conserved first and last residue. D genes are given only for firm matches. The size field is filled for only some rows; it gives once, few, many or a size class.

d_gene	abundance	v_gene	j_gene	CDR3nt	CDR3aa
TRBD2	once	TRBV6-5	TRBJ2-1	TGTGCCAGCAGTCTACTAGCGGGAGGGCAGAATGAGCAGTTCTTC	CASSLLAGGQNEQFF
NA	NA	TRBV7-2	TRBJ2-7	TGTGCCAGCAGCATCGGGACAAACTCCTACGAGCAGTACTTC	CASSIGTNSYEQYF
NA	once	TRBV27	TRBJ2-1	TGTGCCAGCAGTTTAGCGGGACTGCCAGGGAATGAGCAGTTCTTC	CASSLAGLPGNEQFF
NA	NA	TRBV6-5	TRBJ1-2	TGTGCCAGCAGTAATAACGCGGGTTACTATGGCTACACCTTC	CASSNNAGYYGYTF
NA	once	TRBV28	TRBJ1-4	TGTGCCAGCAGGGGTCAGGGGACTAATGAAAAACTGTTTTTT	CASRGQGTNEKLFF
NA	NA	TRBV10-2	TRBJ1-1	TGCGCCAGCAGTGACCCGGTGAACACTGAAGCTTTCTTT	CASSDPVNTEAFF
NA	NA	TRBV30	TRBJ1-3	TGTGCCTGCCCCTCCCAGGGGACTGGAAACACCATATATTTT	CACPSQGTGNTIYF
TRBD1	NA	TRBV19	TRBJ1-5	TGTGCCAGTAGCCGGGCCGGGACAGTTTCCAATCAGCCCCAGCATTTT	CASSRAGTVSNQPQHF
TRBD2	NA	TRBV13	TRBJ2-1	TGTGCCAGCAGCTCACAGGGGTGGGCTAGCGGGAGTGAGAATGAGCAGTTCTTC	CASSSQGWASGSENEQFF
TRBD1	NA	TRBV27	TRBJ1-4	TGTGCCAGCAGCCGACAGGGAATCCTTGGCGTATCTGAAAAACTGTTTTTT	CASSRQGILGVSEKLFF
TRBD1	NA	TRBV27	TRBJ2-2	TGTGCCAGCAGGTCAGGGGGTCGCACCGGGGAGCTGTTTTTT	CASRSGGRTGELFF
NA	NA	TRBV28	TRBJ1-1	TGTGCCACCTCGAAAGGGGATGGTATGAACACTGAAGCTTTCTTT	CATSKGDGMNTEAFF
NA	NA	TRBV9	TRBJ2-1	TGTGCCAGCAGCGCCCCCGGGGGGCTCTACAATGAGCAGTTCTTC	CASSAPGGLYNEQFF
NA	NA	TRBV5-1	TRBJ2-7	TGCGCCAGCAGCTTGAAAAGGGGATACACCTACGAGCAGTACTTC	CASSLKRGYTYEQYF
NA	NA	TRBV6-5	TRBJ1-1	TGTGCCAGCAGTTACTCGTACGGTAACACTGAAGCTTTCTTT	CASSYSYGNTEAFF
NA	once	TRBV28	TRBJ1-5	TGTGCCAGCAGTTTAAGAGGCAGGGGAAAGAGGAATCAGCCCCAGCATTTT	CASSLRGRGKRNQPQHF
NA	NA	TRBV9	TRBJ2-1	TGTGCCAGCAGCGTAGATCCAGACTACAATGAGCAGTTCTTC	CASSVDPDYNEQFF
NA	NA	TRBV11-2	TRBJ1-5	TGTGCCAGCAGCCCTTCGGGAACGAACAATCAGCCCCAGCATTTT	CASSPSGTNNQPQHF
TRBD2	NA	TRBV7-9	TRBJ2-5	TGTGCCAGCATCCGAGCGGGGGAAGAGACCCAGTACTTC	CASIRAGEETQYF
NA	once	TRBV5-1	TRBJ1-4	TGCGCCAGCAGCTTGGACACAGTTAATGAAAAACTGTTTTTT	CASSLDTVNEKLFF
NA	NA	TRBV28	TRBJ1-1	TGTGCCAGCAGTTTTTATATGAACACTGAAGCTTTCTTT	CASSFYMNTEAFF
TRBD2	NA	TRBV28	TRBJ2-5	TGTGCCAGCAGTCTTTCTGCTAGCGGGGATACACAAGAGACCCAGTACTTC	CASSLSASGDTQETQYF
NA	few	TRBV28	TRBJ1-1	TGTGCCAGCAGTCTTACCAGGGGGAACACTGAAGCTTTCTTT	CASSLTRGNTEAFF
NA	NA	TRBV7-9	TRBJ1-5	TGTGCCAGCAGCTTGGGGCAGGGGCTTAATCAGCCCCAGCATTTT	CASSLGQGLNQPQHF
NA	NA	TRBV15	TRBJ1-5	TGTGCCACCAGCAGAGATCGAGGGAATCAGCCCCAGCATTTT	CATSRDRGNQPQHF
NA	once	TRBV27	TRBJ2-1	TGTGCCAGCTACTCCACAGGGTACCACTACAATGAGCAGTTCTTC	CASYSTGYHYNEQFF
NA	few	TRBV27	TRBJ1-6	TGTGCCAGCAGTTTCTTGGGTGGGGCACCTTATAATTCACCCCTCCACTTT	CASSFLGGAPYNSPLHF
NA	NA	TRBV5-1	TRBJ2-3	TGCGCCAGCAGCTTGGCCTCGGGGGGCGGCACAGATACGCAGTATTTT	CASSLASGGGTDTQYF
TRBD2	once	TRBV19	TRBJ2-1	TGTGCCAGAGTACTAGGGGGACTAGCGGGACTAACCTCCTACAATGAGCAGTTCTTC	CARVLGGLAGLTSYNEQFF
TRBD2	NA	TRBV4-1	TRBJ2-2	TGCGCCAGCAGCCAGTCAAGCGGGGTAACCGGGGAGCTGTTTTTT	CASSQSSGVTGELFF
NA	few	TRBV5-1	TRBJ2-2	TGCGCCAGCACCGAGAGTCCCACCGGGGAGCTGTTTTTT	CASTESPTGELFF
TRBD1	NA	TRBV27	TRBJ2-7	TGTGCCAGCAGATTCTCCGGGACAGGGAAGACCCTCAGCTCCTACGAGCAGTACTTC	CASRFSGTGKTLSSYEQYF
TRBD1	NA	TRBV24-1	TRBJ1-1	TGTGCCACCAGTCCAGGGGGCAAGAACACTGAAGCTTTCTTT	CATSPGGKNTEAFF
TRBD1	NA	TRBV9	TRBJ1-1	TGTGCCAGCAGCGACAGGACAGGGGGCGTCGTGAACACTGAAGCTTTCTTT	CASSDRTGGVVNTEAFF
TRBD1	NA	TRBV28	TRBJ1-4	TGTGCCAGCAGTCCTCACCAAACGGGGACAGGGGGCGGTAGGGGAACTAATGAAAAACTGTTTTTT	CASSPHQTGTGGGRGTNEKLFF
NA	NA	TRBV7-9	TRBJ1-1	TGTGCCAGCAGCCTGCAGGGGAAGACTGAAGCTTTCTTT	CASSLQGKTEAFF
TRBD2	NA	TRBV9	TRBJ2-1	TGTGCCAGCAGCGTAACCCCGGGAGGGGGAAATGAGCAGTTCTTC	CASSVTPGGGNEQFF
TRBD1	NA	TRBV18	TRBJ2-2	TGTGCCAGCTCACCGACAGGGGCCACCGGGGAGCTGTTTTTT	CASSPTGATGELFF
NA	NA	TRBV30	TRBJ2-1	TGTGCCTGGAGTGTATTCGATGAGCAGTTCTTC	CAWSVFDEQFF
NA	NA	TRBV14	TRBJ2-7	TGTGCCAGCAGCCAAGTGGGGACTCCTACGTGGGAGCAGTACTTC	CASSQVGTPTWEQYF
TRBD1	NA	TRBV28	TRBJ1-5	TGTGCCAGCAGTTTCCACGGACAGGGGCTTCAGCCCCAGCATTTT	CASSFHGQGLQPQHF
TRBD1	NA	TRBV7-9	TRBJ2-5	TGTGCCAGCAGCCCAGGGACAGGTAGCAGCGGGGAGACCCAGTACTTC	CASSPGTGSSGETQYF